The rows below give T cell receptor beta chains drawn from one sample of a study of shared clonotypes between healthy human individuals. Data came from immunoSEQ multiplex PCR; TCRdb stores just in-frame clones and leaves some out. The repertoire includes roughly 490,000 clones, around 80% of them detected once, and over 10% sits in the top ten. Sequencing input: PBMCs. All receptors derive from a woman aged 35 to 49 in good health. Some clones in this sample may be carry-over from other donors' samples. Both conserved end residues are part of each CDR3. The D gene is left open where the match is weak. A row's size may be missing; if present it is once, few, many or a size class.

size: few; V: TRBV5-8; J: TRBJ1-1; D: TRBD1; DNA: TGTGCCAGCACGACAGGGTCTTTGAAAACTGAAGCTTTCTTT; CDR3: CASTTGSLKTEAFF
size: NA; V: TRBV7-9; J: TRBJ1-4; D: NA; DNA: TGTGCCAGCAGCTTAGGACCGCCGGGACGGAACGAAAAACTGTTTTTT; CDR3: CASSLGPPGRNEKLFF
size: NA; V: TRBV28; J: TRBJ2-5; D: NA; DNA: TGTGCCAGCAGTTTTTTCGGGCGGCAAGACCAAGAGACCCAGTACTTC; CDR3: CASSFFGRQDQETQYF
size: many; V: TRBV11-2; J: TRBJ2-1; D: NA; DNA: TGTGCCAGCAGCCTACCACAGTTATCCAAGCAGTTCTTC; CDR3: CASSLPQLSKQFF
size: NA; V: TRBV2; J: TRBJ2-7; D: NA; DNA: TGTGCCAGCAACCCCCCCCAACGCCCTTTTGGAAGTATGGGCTTC; CDR3: CASNPPQRPFGSMGF
size: NA; V: TRBV10-3; J: TRBJ2-5; D: NA; DNA: TGTGCCATCAGTGAGTCGAGAGGGGCTGGGGAGACCCAGTACTTC; CDR3: CAISESRGAGETQYF
size: NA; V: TRBV6-5; J: TRBJ2-3; D: NA; DNA: TGTGCCAGCAGTTATAGCGGAGGGGGTCTAGATACGCAGTATTTT; CDR3: CASSYSGGGLDTQYF
size: NA; V: TRBV27; J: TRBJ2-1; D: NA; DNA: TGTGCCAGCAGCCAAACGAGGGGGGCCTACAATGAGCAGTTCTTC; CDR3: CASSQTRGAYNEQFF
size: NA; V: TRBV30; J: TRBJ2-1; D: NA; DNA: TGTGCCTGGAGCCCAAGTGTAATCAGCTCCTACAATGAGCAGTTCTTC; CDR3: CAWSPSVISSYNEQFF
size: once; V: TRBV4-1; J: TRBJ2-5; D: TRBD2; DNA: TGCGCCAGCAGCCAAGAGGGGACTAGCGGGAGTGGCGGCGAGACCCAGTACTTC; CDR3: CASSQEGTSGSGGETQYF
size: NA; V: TRBV11-2; J: TRBJ2-1; D: NA; DNA: TGTGCCAGCAGCCTAGCTCGGTCTGCTCGGACAAGGGCTTACAATGAGCAGTTCTTC; CDR3: CASSLARSARTRAYNEQFF
size: once; V: TRBV9; J: TRBJ2-1; D: NA; DNA: TGTGCCAGCAGCGTAGATGGTACGGGGTCATACAATGAGCAGTTCTTC; CDR3: CASSVDGTGSYNEQFF
size: NA; V: TRBV6-1; J: TRBJ2-7; D: TRBD1; DNA: TGTGCCAGCAGTGAACTACAGGGGGGCGAGCAGTACTTC; CDR3: CASSELQGGEQYF
size: NA; V: TRBV28; J: TRBJ2-1; D: NA; DNA: TGTGCCAGCAGTTTCCGTTCTCAGGGCCGCGACTTCTTC; CDR3: CASSFRSQGRDFF
size: NA; V: TRBV2; J: TRBJ2-1; D: NA; DNA: TGTGCCTGCTCAGTTCGATCAATCTACAATGAGCAGTTCTTC; CDR3: CACSVRSIYNEQFF
size: NA; V: TRBV19; J: TRBJ1-1; D: NA; DNA: TGTGCCAGCGAGGCGGGGAACGTGAACACTGAAGCTTTCTTT; CDR3: CASEAGNVNTEAFF
size: NA; V: TRBV4-3; J: TRBJ1-1; D: NA; DNA: TGCGCCAGCAGCCAAGATTGGGGGCTTGAAGCTTTCTTT; CDR3: CASSQDWGLEAFF
size: NA; V: TRBV7-2; J: TRBJ1-3; D: TRBD1; DNA: TGTGCCAGCAGCGAGACAGGGGGGAAAGGAAACACCATATATTTT; CDR3: CASSETGGKGNTIYF
size: NA; V: TRBV20-1; J: TRBJ2-5; D: NA; DNA: TGCAGTGCTAGAGTGTCCGGAGAGCAGTACTTC; CDR3: CSARVSGEQYF
size: NA; V: TRBV6-1; J: TRBJ2-7; D: TRBD2; DNA: TGTGCCAGCCGAGCGGGAGATATCTACGAGCAGTACTTC; CDR3: CASRAGDIYEQYF
size: NA; V: TRBV11-2; J: TRBJ1-1; D: NA; DNA: TGTGCCAGCAGCGCCCTAATCCAACTGAACACTGAAGCTTTCTTT; CDR3: CASSALIQLNTEAFF
size: once; V: TRBV19; J: TRBJ1-1; D: TRBD1; DNA: TGTGCCAGTAGTCTCCGGACAGGCGGCACTGAAGCTTTCTTT; CDR3: CASSLRTGGTEAFF
size: few; V: TRBV11-2; J: TRBJ2-1; D: TRBD2; DNA: TGTGCCAGCAGCTTGCTCAGCGGGAGGGCCTCCCATGAGCAGTTCTTC; CDR3: CASSLLSGRASHEQFF
size: NA; V: TRBV9; J: TRBJ2-3; D: TRBD2; DNA: TGTGCCAGCAGCCGGAGGCCGAGCGGGAGGGCCGAGAGGACAGATACGCAGTATTTT; CDR3: CASSRRPSGRAERTDTQYF
size: NA; V: TRBV7-9; J: TRBJ1-1; D: NA; DNA: TGTGCCAGCAGAGGGACGGGGAACACTGAAGCTTTCTTT; CDR3: CASRGTGNTEAFF
size: NA; V: TRBV7-9; J: TRBJ2-7; D: TRBD2; DNA: TGTGCCAGCAGCTCCCCACGACTAGCGGGAGGTTACGAGCAGTACTTC; CDR3: CASSSPRLAGGYEQYF
size: NA; V: TRBV5-1; J: TRBJ2-1; D: TRBD2; DNA: TGCGCCAGCAGACGAAGCAGCGGGATCTCCTACAATGAGCAGTTCTTC; CDR3: CASRRSSGISYNEQFF
size: NA; V: TRBV6-1; J: TRBJ1-5; D: TRBD1; DNA: TGTGCCAGCAGCGAACGGGACAGGAGTACTCTAGCAAATCAGCCCCAGCATTTT; CDR3: CASSERDRSTLANQPQHF
size: NA; V: TRBV7-3; J: TRBJ2-2; D: TRBD2; DNA: TGTGCCAGCAGCCTAGGACTAGCGGGAGGCTCCGGGGAGCTGTTTTTT; CDR3: CASSLGLAGGSGELFF
size: NA; V: TRBV7-9; J: TRBJ2-2; D: TRBD2; DNA: TGTGCCAGCAGCTTTGTTAGCGGGAGCCACACCGGGGAGCTGTTTTTT; CDR3: CASSFVSGSHTGELFF
size: NA; V: TRBV28; J: TRBJ2-2; D: NA; DNA: TGTGCCAGCAGCTTAGCGCACACCGGGGAGCTGTTTTTT; CDR3: CASSLAHTGELFF
size: NA; V: TRBV7-3; J: TRBJ2-3; D: TRBD2; DNA: TGTGCCAGCAGCTTGGGGACTAGCAGTCCTAGCACAGATACGCAGTATTTT; CDR3: CASSLGTSSPSTDTQYF
size: NA; V: TRBV7-9; J: TRBJ2-3; D: NA; DNA: TGTGCCAGCAGCTTACGACAGCCTAGCACAGATACGCAGTATTTT; CDR3: CASSLRQPSTDTQYF
size: NA; V: TRBV9; J: TRBJ2-5; D: TRBD2; DNA: TGTGCCAGCAGCGTTAGCGGGACCGAGACCCAGTACTTC; CDR3: CASSVSGTETQYF
size: once; V: TRBV18; J: TRBJ2-3; D: NA; DNA: TGTGCCAGCTCCACTCCTCCAAGCAGCGGGACAGCCTACACAGATACGCAGTATTTT; CDR3: CASSTPPSSGTAYTDTQYF
size: NA; V: TRBV15; J: TRBJ2-3; D: NA; DNA: TGTGCCACCAGCAGAGTGGGGCGGTTAAACACAGATACGCAGTATTTT; CDR3: CATSRVGRLNTDTQYF
size: many; V: TRBV19; J: TRBJ1-1; D: TRBD1; DNA: TGTGCCAGTAGTACCACAGGGGACACTGAAGCTTTCTTT; CDR3: CASSTTGDTEAFF
size: NA; V: TRBV11-1; J: TRBJ1-1; D: NA; DNA: TGTGCCAGCAGCCTGGGGGGGAACACTGAAGCTTTCTTT; CDR3: CASSLGGNTEAFF
size: NA; V: TRBV5-4; J: TRBJ2-3; D: TRBD2; DNA: TGTGCCAGCAGCTTGGGACTAGCGGAGGGGAATACGCGGTATTTT; CDR3: CASSLGLAEGNTRYF
size: NA; V: TRBV9; J: TRBJ2-3; D: TRBD1; DNA: TGTGCCAGCAGCGTAAGACAGACAGGGGGAGTGAACACAGATACGCAGTATTTT; CDR3: CASSVRQTGGVNTDTQYF
size: NA; V: TRBV5-1; J: TRBJ1-4; D: TRBD1; DNA: TGCGCCAGCAGCCGAACACCGGGACAGGGGTACCTCGCAACTAATGAAAAACTGTTTTTT; CDR3: CASSRTPGQGYLATNEKLFF
size: few; V: TRBV30; J: TRBJ2-7; D: NA; DNA: TGTGCCTTCTCTGATCCGGGACCCATGGGGTACGAGCAGTACTTC; CDR3: CAFSDPGPMGYEQYF
size: once; V: TRBV2; J: TRBJ2-1; D: TRBD2; DNA: TGTGCCAGCACGGGACTAGCGGTCAATGAGCAGTTCTTC; CDR3: CASTGLAVNEQFF
size: NA; V: TRBV27; J: TRBJ1-5; D: NA; DNA: TGTGCCAGCAGTTTGAAAGGGGGATATAGCAATCAGCCCCAGCATTTT; CDR3: CASSLKGGYSNQPQHF
size: NA; V: TRBV5-4; J: TRBJ2-7; D: NA; DNA: TGTGCCAGCAGGCCGGCCTCGACAAACTACGAGCAGTACTTC; CDR3: CASRPASTNYEQYF
size: NA; V: TRBV19; J: TRBJ1-1; D: NA; DNA: TGTGCCATTACCGGGACAACTGACACTGAAGCTTTCTTT; CDR3: CAITGTTDTEAFF
size: NA; V: TRBV29-1; J: TRBJ2-3; D: TRBD2; DNA: TGCAGCGCCCAGGGAGGGATCGAGGATACGCAGTATTTT; CDR3: CSAQGGIEDTQYF
size: NA; V: TRBV29-1; J: TRBJ2-3; D: TRBD2; DNA: TGCAGCGTTGCCCCTAGCGGGACAGATACGCAGTATTTT; CDR3: CSVAPSGTDTQYF
size: few; V: TRBV7-8; J: TRBJ2-1; D: TRBD2; DNA: TGTGCCAGCAGCCCTCGGGGACTAGCGGGAGGGCACGATGAGCAGTTCTTC; CDR3: CASSPRGLAGGHDEQFF
size: NA; V: TRBV5-4; J: TRBJ2-3; D: TRBD1; DNA: TGTGCCAGCAGTTGGGACAGGGGAACCCCAGATGCGCAGTATTTT; CDR3: CASSWDRGTPDAQYF
size: NA; V: TRBV11-2; J: TRBJ2-2; D: NA; DNA: TGTGCCAGCAGCTTAAGAGGAGTTAACACCGGGGAGCTGTTTTTT; CDR3: CASSLRGVNTGELFF
size: NA; V: TRBV6-1; J: TRBJ1-1; D: NA; DNA: TGTGCCAGCAGTGAAGAGGTGACAGGAGGCACTGAAGCTTTCTTT; CDR3: CASSEEVTGGTEAFF